This TCR beta chain was documented in a study of Ad26.COV2.S vaccination and SARS-CoV-2 variants. General study points: Researchers reported similar non-spike TCR breadth in vaccine and placebo recipients.

As regards this clone: What it recognizes is unknown.

The repertoire was sequenced with immunoSEQ multiplex PCR; TCRdb's copy has only in-frame clones and lacks some. The sample records about 180,000 clones, about 83% being singletons. Germline lookup yields CDR1 MDHEN and CDR2 SYDVKM. The CDR3 length is 16 residues. Trimming removed 0 bases from V and 7 bases from J; junction bases left unmatched: 8. The chain has TRBV28 and TRBJ2-4; 8 bases line up with TRBD1. Sequenced here: peripheral blood, sampled after recovery from COVID-19. The clonotype was recovered from a human donor who had recovered from COVID-19. The DNA of the CDR3 is TGTGCCAGCAGTTTATGGGGCGTGAGACAGGGGAACATTCAGTACTTC. Translated: CASSLWGVRQGNIQYF.